Described below is a single TCR beta chain sequence and its context. Its specific antigen is unknown. Base qualities were left out, and no much larger clone turns up one base away. This sample was taken from a study of T cell responses to AZD1222 COVID-19 vaccine (TCRdb year 2021). In terms of the full investigation: AZD1222 recipients given second doses at about 4 weeks or at about 12 weeks were pooled, since spike-specific TCR depth and breadth were not found to differ between the two schedules. TCR sequencing covered 230 to 250 trial participants: approximately 200 given two doses of AZD1222 and approximately 26 given two doses of MenACWY control vaccine. Enrollment into the trials was organized by age into subgroups of 18-55, 56-69 and 70-plus years, and those subgroups contained approximately 160, 26 and 62 TCR-sequenced participants, respectively. Study-level results and caveats: In the small 56-69-year group, the increase in depth fell short of significance, most likely because of low power. Because no day 14 peak-response samples were available, the repertoires could be characterized only after the peak T cell response. After two AZD1222 doses, spike-specific TCR breadth and depth were significantly higher than at day 0 and than in MenACWY recipients. The whole spike protein was spanned by vaccine-associated CD4 TCRs, and dominant responses were seen in regions 160-218 and 743-854. Most participants were white British and females outnumbered males, and the authors suggested that clonal diversity may have been underestimated. Conclusions about previously exposed vaccinees are limited, since just six AZD1222 recipients were seropositive for SARS-CoV-2 at baseline. Epitopes outside the regions mutated in the B.1.351 and B.1.1.7 variants were reportedly recognized by nearly half of the unique spike-specific TCRs.

The germline V gene (reference sequence) provides CDR1 MNHEY and CDR2 SMNVEV. The CDR3 contains 14 residues, cysteine and phenylalanine counted. CDR3 DNA only is kept here, 42 bases in frame from base 1. Trimming costs V 5 bases and J 6 bases, and their ends lie 17 bases apart. This sample's time point label indicates: baseline before first vaccination. Vaccinee samples came from UK trials COV001 and COV002, including a single-blind randomized controlled phase 2/3 trial of AZD1222 (ChAdOx1 nCoV-19) in healthy adults. For TCRbeta chain sequencing, PBMC samples were collected from trial participants at day 0 and at day 28 after the second dose. The CDR3 regions of human TCRbeta chains were subjected to immunosequencing. For the original study's pipeline: TCRs in the repertoires were compared against a reference library of SARS-CoV-2-specific TCRs that had been generated with the MIRA antigen-specificity platform. Breadth was defined as the fraction of unique TCRs that were SARS-CoV-2-associated, and depth was defined as the fraction of total T cells that were SARS-CoV-2-associated. Using the MIRA data, every spike-specific TCR was mapped to the spike region that the TCR reacted to and assigned to either a CD4 or a CD8 class. Log10-transformed breadth and depth values were compared by one-way ANOVA with Sidak's multiple comparisons tests. TCRdb re-hosts the immuneACCESS table, in-frame sequences only. Its copies lack some clones; in the studies checked, an unresolved V gene accounts for under half of them, and the cause for the rest is not known. The D gene and trimming were derived from the DNA, and the V and J assignments and clone size from that table. For this sample there are 180,000 or so clones; 85% to 95% appear just once. Around 3.8% of the sample goes to the ten largest clones.

The TCR was taken from an adult in good health. This chain joins TRBV27 to TRBJ2-7, with the D gene uncertain. The sequences come from peripheral blood, collected on day 0 of AZD1222 vaccination. The DNA sequence is TGTGCCAGCAGTCCCGGTCCCGGCGCAGGCGAGCAGTACTTC. It encodes CASSPGPGAGEQYF.